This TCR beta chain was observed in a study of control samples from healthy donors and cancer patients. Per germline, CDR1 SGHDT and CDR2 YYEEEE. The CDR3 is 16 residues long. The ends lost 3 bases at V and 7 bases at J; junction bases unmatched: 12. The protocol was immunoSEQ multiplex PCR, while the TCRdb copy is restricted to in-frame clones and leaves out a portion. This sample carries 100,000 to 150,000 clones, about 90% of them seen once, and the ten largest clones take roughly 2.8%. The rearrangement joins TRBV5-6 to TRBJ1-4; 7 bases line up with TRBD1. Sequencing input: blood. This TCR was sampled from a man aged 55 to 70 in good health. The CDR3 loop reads CASSWGQPRGGEKLFF. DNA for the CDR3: TGTGCCAGCAGCTGGGGACAGCCAAGAGGGGGTGAAAAACTGTTTTTT.